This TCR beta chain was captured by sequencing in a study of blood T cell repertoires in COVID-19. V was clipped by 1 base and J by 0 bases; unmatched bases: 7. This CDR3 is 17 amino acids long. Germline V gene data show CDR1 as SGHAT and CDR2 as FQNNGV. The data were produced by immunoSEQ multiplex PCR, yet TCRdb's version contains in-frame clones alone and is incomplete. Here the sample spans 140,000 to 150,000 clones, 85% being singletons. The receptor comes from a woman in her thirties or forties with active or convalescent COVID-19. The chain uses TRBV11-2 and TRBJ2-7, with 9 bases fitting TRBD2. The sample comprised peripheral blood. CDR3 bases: TGTGCCAGCAGCTTAGGAGCGGGGGGCTATAGCTCCTACGAGCAGTACTTC. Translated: CASSLGAGGYSSYEQYF.